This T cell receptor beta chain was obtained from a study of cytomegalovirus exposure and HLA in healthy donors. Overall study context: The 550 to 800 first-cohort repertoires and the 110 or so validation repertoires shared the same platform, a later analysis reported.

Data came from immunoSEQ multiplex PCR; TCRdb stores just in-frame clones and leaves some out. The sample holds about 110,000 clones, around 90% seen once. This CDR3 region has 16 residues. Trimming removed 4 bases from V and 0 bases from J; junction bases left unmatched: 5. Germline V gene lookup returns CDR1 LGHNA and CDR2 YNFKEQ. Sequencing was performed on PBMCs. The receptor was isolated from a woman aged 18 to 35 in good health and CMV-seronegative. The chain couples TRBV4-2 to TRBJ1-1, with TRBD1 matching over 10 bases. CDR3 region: CASSPGTGDMNTEAFF. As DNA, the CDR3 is TGTGCCAGCAGCCCCGGGACAGGGGACATGAACACTGAAGCTTTCTTT.